Presented here are 25 T cell receptor beta chains from one specimen sequenced in a study of T cell changes during pregnancy in multiple sclerosis. TCRdb keeps only in-frame clones here, not all; method: immunoSEQ multiplex PCR. The sample holds some 52,000 clones; approximately 90% are singletons and the top ten take approximately 0.35%. The material was CD4+ T cells from peripheral blood mononuclear cells, obtained before pregnancy. The source is a female donor with multiple sclerosis, enrolled in a pregnancy study.

V gene TRBV7-2 combines with J gene TRBJ2-7; D is undetermined. CDR1 is SGHTA and CDR2 is FQGNSA in the germline V gene. This CDR3 comprises 15 residues. Trimming removed 5 bases at V and 0 bases at J, with 14 bases between. DNA for the CDR3: TGTGCCAGCAGCCCCCAACTTAGGAGCTCCTACGAGCAGTACTTC. Translating it yields CASSPQLRSSYEQYF.

J is TRBJ2-7 and V is TRBV18; tentatively, D is TRBD1 (6 bases). Germline V gene lookup returns CDR1 KGHSH and CDR2 LQKENI. CDR3 length: 15 residues. Between the trimmed V and J ends, which lost 2 bases and 3 bases, there was a span of 14 bases. The DNA of the CDR3 is TGTGCCAGCTCACCAGACATGGACAGCCGCTACGAGCAGTACTTC. Its translation is CASSPDMDSRYEQYF.

The chain is built from TRBV7-6 and TRBJ2-1; D might be TRBD2 (5 bases). There are 14 residues in the CDR3. The V end was cut by 8 bases, the J end by 7 bases, with 18 bases between. Per the germline V gene, CDR1 is SGHVS and CDR2 is FNYEAQ. CDR3 loop: CASRPKRRGNEQFF. As DNA, the CDR3 is TGTGCCAGCCGTCCTAAGCGGCGAGGGAATGAGCAGTTCTTC.

The V gene is TRBV9, the J gene TRBJ2-3; 9 bases agree with TRBD2. V shed 4 bases and J 5 bases; nucleotides not matched to a gene: 11. Germline CDR1 and CDR2: SGDLS and YYNGEE. The CDR3 covers 16 residues. The CDR3: CASSSRGGGPGDTQYF. The CDR3 bases are TGTGCCAGCAGCTCGCGGGGGGGCGGTCCCGGAGATACGCAGTATTTT.

The V call is TRBV29-1, the J call TRBJ2-1; 9 bases are a match to TRBD1. Trimming cost V 6 bases and J 1 base; bases outside gene matches: 7. The CDR3 covers 15 residues. Looked up from germline, CDR1 is SQVTM and CDR2 is ANQGSEA. The CDR3 DNA reads TGCAGCGTGGGTACAGGGGGCGCATCCTACAATGAGCAGTTCTTC. Translation: CSVGTGGASYNEQFF.

The rearrangement links TRBV25-1 to TRBJ2-2, with TRBD1 matching over 12 bases. CDR1 and CDR2 from the germline V gene are MGHDK and SYGVNS. The CDR3 spans 13 residues. V shed 8 bases, J shed 7 bases, and the junction held 2 bases outside the gene matches. The CDR3 sequence is CASRDRGLGELFF. CDR3 nucleotide sequence: TGTGCCAGCCGGGACAGGGGGCTCGGGGAGCTGTTTTTT.

This rearrangement joins TRBV19 to TRBJ2-7, with D possibly matching TRBD1 (5 bases). Germline lookup yields CDR1 LNHDA and CDR2 SQIVND (reference sequence). The length of the CDR3 is 13 residues. The germline V and J ends were trimmed by 5 bases and 6 bases, with 14 bases remaining between them. This CDR3 is CASSFAVTGEQYF. Here the CDR3 DNA reads TGTGCCAGTAGTTTTGCAGTTACAGGCGAGCAGTACTTC. Using reference TRBV19 and TRBJ2-7 for the parts outside the CDR3, the full variable domain is DGGITQSPKYLFRKEGQNVTLSCEQNLNHDAMYWYRQDPGQGLRLIYYSQIVNDFQKGDIAEGYSVSREKKESFPLTVTSAQKNPTAFYLCASSFAVTGEQYFGPGTRLTVT.

The chain has TRBV5-1 and TRBJ2-1, with a possible D match to TRBD1 (5 bases). The V gene's germline CDR1 is SGHRS and CDR2 YFSETQ. The CDR3 spans 12 residues. V lost 2 bases to trimming and J lost 8 bases, with 8 bases between them. Here the CDR3 reads CASSLGVDEQFF. CDR3 nucleotide sequence: TGCGCCAGCAGCTTAGGGGTCGATGAGCAGTTCTTC.

This clone was detected only a few times. The rearrangement links TRBV5-4 to TRBJ1-2; D not certain. CDR3 length: 13 residues. V dropped 3 bases and J dropped 6 bases, with 12 bases sitting between them. The germline V gene encodes CDR1 SGHNT and CDR2 YYREEE (reference sequence). The CDR3: CASSSPQENGYTF. Written as DNA, the CDR3 is TGTGCCAGCAGCTCCCCTCAGGAAAATGGCTACACCTTC.

This clone was seen more than once but under ten times. This chain connects TRBV19 to TRBJ2-2, with D possibly TRBD2 on 6 matching bases. The CDR3 extends over 13 amino acids. V lost 8 bases, J lost 4 bases, and 11 bases lay in between. Germline V gene sequence: CDR1 LNHDA, CDR2 SQIVND (reference sequence). The CDR3 here is CASRREITGELFF. CDR3 DNA: TGTGCCAGTCGGCGGGAAATCACCGGGGAGCTGTTTTTT.

This clone was counted a single time. The chain employs TRBV29-1 and TRBJ1-2, with 9 bases lining up with TRBD1. CDR3 size: 18 residues. V was clipped by 3 bases and J by 4 bases; unmatched bases: 18. Germline values: CDR1 SQVTM, CDR2 ANQGSEA. CDR3 DNA: TGCAGCGTTGATAGGTCTTCGGGACAGGGAGAGGTTGGCTATGGCTACACCTTC. It yields the protein CSVDRSSGQGEVGYGYTF.

This chain links TRBV5-1 with TRBJ2-2, with 7 bases lining up with TRBD1. This CDR3 comprises 14 residues. With V trimmed by 1 base and J by 6 bases, 3 bases remained unmatched. Germline-derived CDR1 and CDR2 are SGHRS and YFSETQ. The CDR3, as DNA: TGCGCCAGCAGCTTGAGAGGGGGCCCCGGGGAGCTGTTTTTT. Its protein product is CASSLRGGPGELFF.

The chain joins TRBV29-1 to TRBJ2-1; maybe TRBD2 (5 bases). The CDR3 has 14 residues. The germline gives CDR1 SQVTM, CDR2 ANQGSEA. The V end lost 8 bases, the J end lost 8 bases, and 22 bases lay between the germline ends. The CDR3, as DNA: TGCAGCTCCAGGTCGGGGAGAGGGTTCGATGAGCAGTTCTTC. Protein product: CSSRSGRGFDEQFF.

The chain uses TRBV27 and TRBJ1-5; 7 nucleotides agree with TRBD1. CDR3 length: 16 residues. Germline CDR1 is MNHEY and CDR2 is SMNVEV (reference sequence). The V gene end was trimmed by 4 bases and the J gene end by 5 bases; junction bases not matched to a gene: 11. This CDR3 reads CASSSAGGILDQPQHF. CDR3 sequence (DNA): TGTGCCAGCAGTTCCGCAGGGGGTATTTTGGATCAGCCCCAGCATTTT.

This chain links TRBV5-4 with TRBJ2-2, with D possibly matching TRBD2 (5 bases). The germline gives CDR1 SGHNT, CDR2 YYREEE (reference sequence). CDR3 length equals 15 residues. With 4 bases removed from V and 4 bases from J, the gap between germline ends came to 14 bases. The CDR3 DNA is TGTGCCAGCAGCCGGGATTCCCCGGCCACCGGGGAGCTGTTTTTT. Protein: CASSRDSPATGELFF.

The gene calls are TRBV19 and TRBJ1-5; D not resolved. Trimming stripped 5 bases from V and 10 bases from J, with 24 bases between. The germline V gene has CDR1 LNHDA and CDR2 SQIVND (reference sequence). The CDR3 runs to 16 residues. The CDR3 DNA reads TGTGCCAGTAGTGCCATATGGGAGTTGCCCATTAAACCCCAGCATTTT. This gives the protein CASSAIWELPIKPQHF.

In nucleotides, the CDR3 is TGTGCCAGCAGTCAACTAGCTCTAGCCAAAAACATTCAGTACTTC. This gives the protein CASSQLALAKNIQYF. V is TRBV2 and J is TRBJ2-4; D possibly corresponds to TRBD2 (6 bases). Germline lookup yields CDR1 SNHLY and CDR2 FYNNEI. CDR3 length: 15 residues. V was cut by 5 bases and J by 0 bases, with 11 bases left in between.

The chain couples TRBV11-2 to TRBJ2-3; D perhaps matches TRBD2 (6 bases). V dropped 2 bases and J dropped 4 bases, with 10 bases sitting between them. There are 14 residues in the CDR3. Germline CDR1 and CDR2: SGHAT and FQNNGV. DNA of the CDR3: TGTGCCAGCAGCTTATTTGGGGAGGCAGATACGCAGTATTTT. Protein product: CASSLFGEADTQYF.

This clone was seen only once. V usage is TRBV4-2 and J usage is TRBJ1-2, with 7 bases aligning to TRBD1. This CDR3 spans 14 amino acids. V was pared by 7 bases and J by 8 bases, with 13 bases of the junction left unmatched. Per the germline V gene, CDR1 is LGHNA and CDR2 is YNFKEQ. This CDR3 is CASKSVTGAQGYTF. DNA for the CDR3: TGTGCCAGCAAGTCAGTAACAGGGGCGCAGGGCTACACCTTC.

The rearrangement links TRBV18 to TRBJ2-5; a possible D gene is TRBD1 (6 bases). The CDR3 covers 15 residues. The V end was cut by 3 bases, the J end by 6 bases, with 17 bases between. The germline V gene encodes CDR1 KGHSH and CDR2 LQKENI. The CDR3, as DNA: TGTGCCAGCTCACCTGAGACAGGTCCCGGGAAGACCCAGTACTTC. Its protein product is CASSPETGPGKTQYF.

The genes are TRBV7-3 and TRBJ2-3; a weak D match, TRBD1 (5 bases). The CDR3 has 16 residues. Germline CDR1 and CDR2: SGHTA and FQGTGA. The V end lost 2 bases, the J end lost 4 bases, and 16 bases lay between the germline ends. The CDR3 is CASSLRAPKGSDTQYF. CDR3 in DNA: TGTGCCAGCAGCTTACGCGCGCCAAAGGGGTCAGATACGCAGTATTTT.

The rearrangement uses TRBV6-1 and TRBJ1-3; D might be TRBD1 (6 bases). V was pared by 11 bases and J by 3 bases, with 14 bases between. Germline-derived CDR1 and CDR2 are MNHNS and SASEGT. This CDR3 is 13 amino acids long. The CDR3 DNA sequence: TGTGCCGTTGGGGGCTCACATGGAAACACCATATATTTT. Translating it yields CAVGGSHGNTIYF.

V gene TRBV5-4 combines with J gene TRBJ2-3; perhaps TRBD2 as D (5 bases). Germline-derived CDR1 and CDR2 are SGHNT and YYREEE (reference sequence). This CDR3 is 15 amino acids long. V lost 3 bases to trimming and J lost 0 bases, with 11 bases between them. The CDR3 coding sequence is TGTGCCAGCAGCTCGGGCGGCGGGAGCACAGATACGCAGTATTTT. This gives the protein CASSSGGGSTDTQYF.

The V and J genes are TRBV7-9 and TRBJ2-3; perhaps TRBD2 as D (6 bases). V lost 5 bases to trimming and J lost 0 bases, with 12 bases between them. CDR3 length: 15 amino acids. Germline loops: CDR1 SEHNR, CDR2 FQNEAQ (reference sequence). In DNA, the CDR3 is TGTGCCAGCAGCGGAGGAAGCGGGAGCACAGATACGCAGTATTTT. This translates into CASSGGSGSTDTQYF.

The chain links TRBV29-1 to TRBJ1-2; 7 bases are shared with TRBD1. The germline V gene encodes CDR1 SQVTM and CDR2 ANQGSEA. J lost 4 bases, V lost 1 base, and 12 bases had no gene match. The CDR3 length is 16 residues. DNA of the CDR3: TGCAGCGTTGAAGGTTTCCCCTCCGGGACAGTCTATGGCTACACCTTC. This translates into CSVEGFPSGTVYGYTF.